The 18 T cell receptor beta chains reported below all come from one sample, sequenced in a study of PD-1 blockade in classical Hodgkin lymphoma (dated by TCRdb to 2020 to 2021). Libraries came from the immunoSEQ multiplex PCR assay. Sourced from immuneACCESS, this table was stored by TCRdb with only in-frame sequences that have V and J called. A share of the clones is absent; for the studies checked, an unresolved V gene accounts for under half, and the remainder has no known explanation. The sample records tens of thousands of clones, 90% of which are singletons. Clones ranked in the top ten supply around 14% of the sample. The sample's time point label is to be understood as: cycle 4 day 1 (C4D1), after less than 7 weeks of nivolumab. Every trial patient had relapsed following autologous stem cell transplantation, and prior brentuximab vedotin exposure was what differed among cohorts A, B and C.

The source was peripheral blood mononuclear cells (PBMCs), collected before the fourth cycle of nivolumab. The receptors here all came from a human donor with classical Hodgkin lymphoma.

The V gene is TRBV19, the J gene TRBJ1-5; D is perhaps TRBD1 (6 bases). Germline V gene sequence: CDR1 LNHDA, CDR2 SQIVND (reference sequence). The CDR3 has 15 residues. V dropped 5 bases and J dropped 4 bases, with 15 bases sitting between them. For the CDR3, the DNA is TGTGCCAGTAGTTTCGTACAGGGAGGGAATCAGCCCCAGCATTTT. Its translation: CASSFVQGGNQPQHF.

This rearrangement joins TRBV28 to TRBJ2-3, with 11 bases aligning to TRBD2. This CDR3 contains 17 residues. V was pared by 5 bases and J by 3 bases, with 10 bases of the junction left unmatched. Germline loops: CDR1 MDHEN, CDR2 SYDVKM. The CDR3 coding sequence is TGTGCCAGCAGTCCCAGTGTAGCGGGAGGGCAAACAGATACGCAGTATTTT. This gives the protein CASSPSVAGGQTDTQYF.

The chain combines TRBV6-4 with TRBJ1-4; 9 nucleotides align to TRBD1. This CDR3 comprises 15 residues. V lost 3 bases to trimming and J lost 7 bases; unmatched junction nucleotides: 6. Per germline, CDR1 MRHNA and CDR2 SNTAGT. The CDR3 here is CASSETGQGFEKLFF. CDR3 bases: TGTGCCAGCAGTGAAACCGGACAGGGGTTTGAAAAACTGTTTTTT.

The chain couples TRBV21-1 to TRBJ1-2; TRBD1 is the table's D call and was not checked against the DNA. TRBV21-1 is an annotated pseudogene. This CDR3 contains 16 residues. The CDR3 reads CASSKEETGTGGGYTF. The CDR3 DNA is TGTGCCAGCAGCAAAGAGGAGACCGGGACAGGGGGTGGCTACACCTTC.

The rearrangement uses TRBV19 and TRBJ1-2; D call uncertain. Trimming removed 4 bases at V and 8 bases at J, with 14 bases between. CDR1 and CDR2 (germline): LNHDA, SQIVND (reference sequence). The CDR3 sequence is 13 residues long. The CDR3 reads CASSTPLGIGYTF. CDR3 bases: TGTGCCAGTAGTACCCCTCTGGGGATAGGCTACACCTTC. Complete variable domain (other parts from reference TRBV19 and TRBJ1-2): DGGITQSPKYLFRKEGQNVTLSCEQNLNHDAMYWYRQDPGQGLRLIYYSQIVNDFQKGDIAEGYSVSREKKESFPLTVTSAQKNPTAFYLCASSTPLGIGYTFGSGTRLTVV.

V gene TRBV30 combines with J gene TRBJ1-5; TRBD1 matches at 9 bases. This CDR3 spans 15 amino acids. V was clipped by 0 bases and J by 7 bases; unmatched bases: 7. Germline V gene lookup returns CDR1 GTSNPN and CDR2 SVGIG (reference sequence). The CDR3 region has the DNA TGTGCCTGGAGTGTAAGGGGACAGGGTAAACAGCCCCAGCATTTT. Translating gives CAWSVRGQGKQPQHF.

The V gene is TRBV5-1, the J gene TRBJ2-7; 8 bases fit TRBD1. The CDR3 is made up of 13 amino acids. The germline CDR1 and CDR2 sequences are SGHRS and YFSETQ. J lost 5 bases, V lost 2 bases, and 3 bases had no gene match. The chain's CDR3 is CASSFQGANEQYF. In DNA form, the CDR3 reads TGCGCCAGCAGCTTTCAGGGGGCCAACGAGCAGTACTTC.

Here the CDR3 DNA reads TGTGCCTGGCTGTCGGGGTCCCTGAACACTGAAGCTTTCTTT. Translating it yields CAWLSGSLNTEAFF. The chain recombines TRBV30 with TRBJ1-1; no clear D gene. The CDR3 loop spans 14 amino acids. CDR1 is GTSNPN and CDR2 is SVGIG in the germline V gene (reference sequence). V gave up 5 bases and J gave up 0 bases, with 13 bases separating them.

The chain links TRBV6-6 to TRBJ2-3; D is possibly TRBD2 (5 bases). The CDR3 spans 14 residues. Trimming pared 6 bases from V and 2 bases from J, leaving 12 bases between. Germline V lookup: CDR1 MNHNY, CDR2 SVGAGI (reference sequence). This chain's CDR3 is CASRSSRYTDTQYF. In nucleotides, the CDR3 is TGTGCCAGCAGGTCTAGCCGCTACACAGATACGCAGTATTTT.

V and J are TRBV11-1 and TRBJ2-2; TRBD1 aligns across 8 bases. The CDR3 has 17 residues. Trimming cost V 5 bases and J 2 bases; bases outside gene matches: 10. Germline values: CDR1 SGHAT, CDR2 FQDESV (reference sequence). CDR3 sequence reads: CASSTPARGRNTGELFF. In DNA, the CDR3 is TGTGCCAGCAGCACCCCAGCCAGGGGGCGCAACACCGGGGAGCTGTTTTTT.

The CDR3 protein is CARLEETQYF. The CDR3 region has the DNA TGTGCCAGGCTAGAAGAGACCCAGTACTTC. The rearrangement joins TRBV6-4 to TRBJ2-5; D is undetermined. CDR1 MRHNA and CDR2 SNTAGT come from the germline V gene. Trimming shortened V by 9 bases and J by 3 bases, and 5 bases separated the two germline ends. The CDR3 extends over 10 amino acids.

This clone was counted a single time. The chain combines TRBV13 with TRBJ1-6; D not certain. Germline assignment: CDR1 PRHDT and CDR2 FYEKMQ (reference sequence). Trimming cost V 3 bases and J 5 bases, with 20 bases left between them. The CDR3 spans 18 residues. In nucleotides, the CDR3 is TGTGCCAGCAGCTTGGAACCTATCAGGCTCACCGATAATTCACCCCTCCACTTT. Translating it yields CASSLEPIRLTDNSPLHF.

This clone is a singleton in its sample. The rearrangement links TRBV28 to TRBJ2-1; 7 bases match TRBD1. Germline values: CDR1 MDHEN, CDR2 SYDVKM. J lost 3 bases, V lost 5 bases, and 4 bases had no gene match. The CDR3 runs 14 residues. For the CDR3, the DNA is TGTGCCAGCAGTCCAGGGGGATTCTACAATGAGCAGTTCTTC. Protein: CASSPGGFYNEQFF.

CDR3 coding DNA: TGTGCCAGCCTGGGGAGGGGGCTCTATGGCTACACCTTC. Amino acids: CASLGRGLYGYTF. The chain carries TRBV6-6 and TRBJ1-2; 7 bases align to TRBD1. The CDR3 loop spans 13 amino acids. Trimming took 8 bases from V and 4 from J; bases not matched to a gene: 7. The germline V gene has CDR1 MNHNY and CDR2 SVGAGI (reference sequence).

The genes are TRBV6-6 and TRBJ1-2; D is ambiguous. Germline CDR1 and CDR2: MNHNY and SVGAGI (reference sequence). This CDR3 contains 14 residues. V was clipped by 6 bases and J by 2 bases, with 13 bases between them. CDR3 sequence reads: CASSQEGSNYGYTF. The CDR3 coding sequence is TGTGCCAGCAGCCAGGAGGGATCCAACTATGGCTACACCTTC.

The rearrangement joins TRBV28 to TRBJ1-1, with a possible D match to TRBD1 (5 bases). The CDR3 loop spans 12 amino acids. The V gene lost 6 bases and the J gene lost 5 bases, with 10 bases spanning the gap. Germline V gives CDR1 MDHEN, CDR2 SYDVKM. CDR3 in DNA: TGTGCCAGCAGCCCGGACACGACTGAAGCTTTCTTT. It encodes CASSPDTTEAFF. Full variable domain (missing parts from reference TRBV28 and TRBJ1-1): DVKVTQSSRYLVKRTGEKVFLECVQDMDHENMFWYRQDPGLGLRLIYFSYDVKMKEKGDIPEGYSVSREKKERFSLILESASTNQTSMYLCASSPDTTEAFFGQGTRLTVV.

The chain uses TRBV19 and TRBJ2-7; D ambiguous. V was cut by 1 base and J by 3 bases, with 10 bases left in between. CDR1 and CDR2 from the germline V gene are LNHDA and SQIVND (reference sequence). This CDR3 spans 14 amino acids. Here the CDR3 reads CASSIGQNNYEQYF. In DNA form, the CDR3 reads TGTGCCAGTAGTATAGGGCAGAACAACTACGAGCAGTACTTC.

The chain joins TRBV6-5 to TRBJ2-3, with TRBD1 matching 7 bases. The CDR3 sequence is 16 residues long. CDR1 and CDR2 (germline): MNHEY, SVGAGI. V shed 3 bases, J shed 3 bases, and the junction held 9 bases outside the gene matches. The CDR3 coding sequence is TGTGCCAGCAGTTATTCCCGGGACAGAGATACAGATACGCAGTATTTT. Its protein product is CASSYSRDRDTDTQYF.